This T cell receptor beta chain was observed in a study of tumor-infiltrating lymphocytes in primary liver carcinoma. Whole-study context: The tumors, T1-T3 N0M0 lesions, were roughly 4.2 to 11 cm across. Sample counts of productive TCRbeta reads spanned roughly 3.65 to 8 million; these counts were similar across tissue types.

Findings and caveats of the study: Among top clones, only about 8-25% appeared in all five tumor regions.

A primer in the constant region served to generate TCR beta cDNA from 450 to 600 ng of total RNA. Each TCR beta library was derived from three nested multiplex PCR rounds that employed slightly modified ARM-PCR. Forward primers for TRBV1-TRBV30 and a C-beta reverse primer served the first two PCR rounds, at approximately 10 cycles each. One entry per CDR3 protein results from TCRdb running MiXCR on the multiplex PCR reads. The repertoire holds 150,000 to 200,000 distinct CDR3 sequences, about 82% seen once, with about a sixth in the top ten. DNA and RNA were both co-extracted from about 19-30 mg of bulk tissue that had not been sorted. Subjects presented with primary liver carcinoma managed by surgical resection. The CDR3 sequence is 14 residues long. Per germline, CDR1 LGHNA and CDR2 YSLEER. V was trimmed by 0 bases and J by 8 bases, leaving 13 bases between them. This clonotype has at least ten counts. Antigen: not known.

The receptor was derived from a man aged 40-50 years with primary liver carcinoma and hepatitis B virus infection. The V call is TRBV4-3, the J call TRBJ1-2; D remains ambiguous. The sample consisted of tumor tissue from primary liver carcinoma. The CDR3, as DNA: TGCGCCAGCAGCCAAGATTCAGGCTTGGGGGGCTACACCTTC. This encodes CASSQDSGLGGYTF.